Following are 27 T cell receptor beta chains from one sample sequenced in a study of response to subunit inactivated influenza vaccine. TCRdb re-derived calls from the RT-PCR reads in MiXCR, one entry per CDR3 protein. The top ten hold 10% to 13% of the sample, which has around 790,000 distinct CDR3 sequences, roughly 20% seen once. The input for sequencing was PBMCs from blood, taken around 5 days after vaccination. These TCRs come from a man between 50 and 59 years old who received an inactivated influenza vaccine.

This clonotype was observed a handful of times. The rearrangement links TRBV6-2 or TRBV6-3 to TRBJ2-1; D possibly matches TRBD1 or TRBD2 (5 bases each). Germline CDR1 is MNHEY and CDR2 is SVGEGT. The CDR3 runs 19 residues. The ends were cut back, 0 bases at V and 5 bases at J, with 23 bases in the middle. CDR3 bases: TGTGCCAGCAGTTACTCTTGGGGGAGAGCCGAGCGAATTCACAATGAGCAGTTCTTC. Protein: CASSYSWGRAERIHNEQFF.

This clonotype was seen more than once but under ten times. The rearrangement joins TRBV7-2 to TRBJ1-1; D gene uncertain. V lost 5 bases to trimming and J lost 2 bases, with 15 bases between them. Germline lookup yields CDR1 SGHTA and CDR2 FQGNSA. The CDR3 length is 15 residues. CDR3 region: CASSPRLAGNTEAFF. The CDR3 coding sequence is TGTGCCAGCAGCCCGAGACTGGCCGGAAACACTGAAGCTTTCTTT.

In this sample, this clonotype turned up a few times. The chain recombines TRBV15 with TRBJ2-7, with TRBD2 matching over 8 bases. Losses at the gene ends were 1 base for V and 6 bases for J; bases not matched to a gene: 11. The CDR3 length is 16 residues. The germline CDR1 and CDR2 sequences are LNHNV and YYDKDF (reference sequence). The CDR3 DNA follows: TGTGCCACCAGCAGAGCCCCCGGGACTAGAGGCGGCGAGCAGTACTTC. Amino acid sequence: CATSRAPGTRGGEQYF.

The CDR3 region is CASSLAGPRAETQYF. In nucleotides, the CDR3 is TGCGCCAGCAGCTTAGCCGGGCCGCGGGCGGAGACCCAGTACTTC. The chain recombines TRBV5-1 with TRBJ2-5, with D perhaps matching TRBD2 (5 bases). CDR1 and CDR2 (germline): SGHRS, YFSETQ. The CDR3 is 15 amino acids. V was pared by 2 bases and J by 5 bases, with 16 bases between.

This clonotype was observed a few times. V gene TRBV5-1 combines with J gene TRBJ2-5, with TRBD1 identical over 7 bases. CDR1 is SGHRS, CDR2 YFSETQ, per germline. The CDR3 runs to 15 residues. V lost 0 bases and J lost 5; bases outside the gene matches: 7. The CDR3 here is CASSLGQGPWETQYF. The CDR3 coding sequence is TGCGCCAGCAGCTTGGGACAGGGCCCGTGGGAGACCCAGTACTTC.

The CDR3 region is CASSFRDRQETQYF. CDR3 in DNA: TGTGCCAGCAGTTTTCGGGATCGGCAAGAGACCCAGTACTTC. The chain joins TRBV6-2 or TRBV6-3 to TRBJ2-5; TRBD2 might be the D (5 bases). The germline V gene encodes CDR1 MNHEY and CDR2 SVGEGT. Trimming left V 4 bases short and J 2 bases short, with 11 bases between. CDR3 length: 14 amino acids.

This clonotype was counted at least ten times. This chain connects TRBV5-1 to TRBJ1-5; D might be TRBD1 (5 bases). V dropped 4 bases and J dropped 5 bases, with 10 bases sitting between them. The CDR3 covers 13 residues. The germline CDR1 and CDR2 sequences are SGHRS and YFSETQ. The CDR3 sequence: CASSPSGDQPQHF. Written as DNA, the CDR3 is TGCGCCAGCAGCCCCTCGGGGGATCAGCCCCAGCATTTT.

The genes are TRBV6-5 and TRBJ2-7; D is ambiguous. V was cut by 0 bases and J by 2 bases, with 11 bases left in between. CDR3 size: 15 residues. CDR1 is MNHEY and CDR2 is SVGAGI in the germline V gene. CDR3 sequence (DNA): TGTGCCAGCAGTTACTCGTATAGAGGAGCCTACGAGCAGTACTTC. Translating gives CASSYSYRGAYEQYF.

This rearrangement joins TRBV20-1 to TRBJ1-1; D not resolved. The germline CDR1 and CDR2 sequences are DFQATT and SNEGSKA (reference sequence). V gave up 3 bases and J gave up 1 base, with 9 bases separating them. The CDR3 runs 13 residues. CDR3 coding DNA: TGCAGTGCTAGGGCTCAACCGAACACTGAAGCTTTCTTT. It is translated as CSARAQPNTEAFF.

The chain couples TRBV29-1 to TRBJ2-5, with a tentative D call TRBD1 (6 bases). The ends were cut back, 7 bases at V and 4 bases at J, with 13 bases in the middle. Germline CDR1 SQVTM, CDR2 ANQGSEA. This CDR3 has 12 residues. The CDR3 spells CSDNRAGETQYF. In nucleotides, the CDR3 is TGCAGCGACAACAGGGCAGGAGAGACCCAGTACTTC.

The rearrangement links TRBV20-1 to TRBJ1-2; D gene unclear. There are 14 residues in the CDR3. Trimming stripped 0 bases from V and 4 bases from J, with 12 bases between. The V gene's germline CDR1 is DFQATT and CDR2 SNEGSKA (reference sequence). CDR3 DNA sequence: TGCAGTGCTAGAGATCTAAGGCAGCCCTATGGCTACACCTTC. It translates to CSARDLRQPYGYTF.

This clonotype was counted a few times. J is TRBJ1-1 and V is TRBV20-1; D might be TRBD1 (5 bases). Germline loops: CDR1 DFQATT, CDR2 SNEGSKA (reference sequence). The V end lost 1 base, the J end lost 2 bases, and 8 bases lay between the germline ends. The CDR3 has 13 amino acids. The chain's CDR3 is CSARGTPNTEAFF. CDR3 sequence (DNA): TGCAGTGCTAGAGGGACACCTAACACTGAAGCTTTCTTT.

The sample holds a few counts of this clonotype. The J gene is TRBJ2-1, the V gene TRBV6-5; TRBD2 agrees at 7 bases. The CDR3 consists of 16 residues. Germline V gene data show CDR1 as MNHEY and CDR2 as SVGAGI. The junction had 10 bases not matched to a gene; V was cut back by 2 bases and J by 6 bases. CDR3 residues: CASSYRTLGGFNEQFF. CDR3 DNA: TGTGCCAGCAGTTACCGGACACTCGGGGGGTTCAATGAGCAGTTCTTC.

There are a few counts of this clonotype. The chain links TRBV11-2 to TRBJ2-7, with D perhaps given as TRBD1 or TRBD2 (5 bases each). The germline V gene has CDR1 SGHAT and CDR2 FQNNGV. The CDR3 consists of 15 residues. The V and J ends lost 1 base and 3 bases respectively, with 13 bases between them. The CDR3 DNA reads TGTGCCAGCAGCTTAGTCTACGGGGCCCGCTACGAGCAGTACTTC. Its translation: CASSLVYGARYEQYF.

V gene TRBV20-1 combines with J gene TRBJ1-1; the D is unclear. The CDR3 has 12 residues. V lost 2 bases to trimming and J lost 7 bases, with 11 bases between them. CDR1 is DFQATT, CDR2 SNEGSKA, per germline (reference sequence). CDR3 region: CSARFGLGEAFF. The CDR3 coding sequence is TGCAGTGCTAGATTCGGCCTTGGTGAAGCTTTCTTT.

This chain connects TRBV6-2 or TRBV6-3 to TRBJ2-7; perhaps TRBD1 as D (6 bases). Germline-derived CDR1 and CDR2 are MNHEY and SVGEGT. Trimming took 6 bases from V and 5 from J, leaving 20 bases between them. The CDR3 is 15 amino acids. The CDR3 is CASRTSGTSNHEQYF. The CDR3 bases are TGTGCCAGCAGGACCTCCGGGACATCAAACCACGAGCAGTACTTC.

This clonotype was observed at least ten times. J is TRBJ2-3 and V is TRBV20-1; D is unresolved. The V and J ends lost 6 bases and 0 bases respectively, with 13 bases between them. The germline gives CDR1 DFQATT, CDR2 SNEGSKA (reference sequence). The CDR3 runs 14 residues. CDR3 nucleotides: TGCAGTGCATCCGACACCCCTAGCACAGATACGCAGTATTTT. This encodes CSASDTPSTDTQYF.

The rearrangement joins TRBV12-3 or TRBV12-4 to TRBJ1-1, with D perhaps matching TRBD1 (6 bases). The CDR3 is made up of 14 amino acids. V gave up 2 bases and J gave up 6 bases, with 13 bases separating them. This chain's CDR3 is CASSLSSGAAEAFF. Written as DNA, the CDR3 is TGTGCCAGCAGTTTATCATCAGGGGCAGCTGAAGCTTTCTTT.

The chain couples TRBV9 to TRBJ1-4; maybe TRBD1 (5 bases). The CDR3 spans 15 residues. With 4 bases removed from V and 3 bases from J, the gap between germline ends came to 13 bases. Looked up from germline, CDR1 is SGDLS and CDR2 is YYNGEE. For the CDR3, the DNA is TGTGCCAGCAGCCCGATAGGGGCGGCTAATGAAAAACTGTTTTTT. It is translated as CASSPIGAANEKLFF.

CDR3: CASSAGTVATNEKLFF. The CDR3 coding sequence is TGTGCCAGCAGCGCAGGGACCGTGGCAACTAATGAAAAACTGTTTTTT. This chain connects TRBV9 to TRBJ1-4; weak D call: TRBD1 (5 bases). CDR1 SGDLS and CDR2 YYNGEE come from the germline V gene. Trimming left V 3 bases short and J 0 bases short, with 12 bases between. There are 16 residues in the CDR3.

This clonotype was observed many times. CDR3: CSARGQGNYGYTF. In DNA, the CDR3 is TGCAGTGCTAGAGGACAGGGCAACTATGGCTACACCTTC. J is TRBJ1-2 and V is TRBV20-1; TRBD1 agrees at 7 bases. Germline V gene lookup returns CDR1 DFQATT and CDR2 SNEGSKA (reference sequence). This CDR3 contains 13 residues. V lost 1 base and J lost 2; bases outside the gene matches: 1.

The chain combines TRBV12-3 or TRBV12-4 with TRBJ1-1, with D perhaps TRBD1 (5 bases). V lost 3 bases and J lost 1, with 12 bases in between. This CDR3 has 15 amino acids. CDR3 nucleotides: TGTGCCAGCAGTTTCACCGGGACGGCGAACACTGAAGCTTTCTTT. Its protein product is CASSFTGTANTEAFF.

The chain is built from TRBV5-1 and TRBJ2-6; D perhaps matches TRBD1 (5 bases). This CDR3 spans 15 amino acids. Between the trimmed V and J ends, which lost 0 bases and 4 bases, there was a span of 8 bases. Per the germline V gene, CDR1 is SGHRS and CDR2 is YFSETQ. This chain's CDR3 is CASSLEGVGANVLTF. Written as DNA, the CDR3 is TGCGCCAGCAGCTTGGAAGGGGTCGGGGCCAACGTCCTGACTTTC.

V usage is TRBV7-9 and J usage is TRBJ2-7; perhaps TRBD1 as D (6 bases). The germline V gene has CDR1 SEHNR and CDR2 FQNEAQ (reference sequence). The length of the CDR3 is 14 residues. V was pared by 5 bases and J by 0 bases, with 11 bases between. The CDR3 is CASSPRDISYEQYF. The CDR3 bases are TGTGCCAGCAGCCCACGGGACATCTCCTACGAGCAGTACTTC.

In this sample, this clonotype turned up a few times. This sequence joins TRBV6-5 and TRBJ1-1, with 7 bases matching TRBD1. The CDR3 length is 14 residues. CDR1 and CDR2 (germline): MNHEY, SVGAGI. V lost 0 bases, J lost 6 bases, and 4 bases stayed unmatched. This CDR3 reads CASSYSGGQAEAFF. The DNA for the CDR3 is TGTGCCAGCAGTTACTCAGGGGGCCAGGCTGAAGCTTTCTTT.

The chain has TRBV12-3 or TRBV12-4 and TRBJ1-1; tentative D call: TRBD1 (6 bases). The CDR3 has 12 amino acids. Between the trimmed V and J ends, which lost 2 bases and 6 bases, there was a span of 7 bases. DNA for the CDR3: TGTGCCAGCAGTTTAAGGGGGTCTGAAGCTTTCTTT. It specifies CASSLRGSEAFF.

The table lists this clonotype with many counts. V is TRBV7-2 and J is TRBJ1-5; TRBD1 matches 7 bases. After removal of 5 bases from V and 4 bases from J, the junction contained 2 bases not matched to a gene. Germline assignment: CDR1 SGHTA and CDR2 FQGNSA. The CDR3 contains 13 residues. CDR3 in amino acids: CASSQQGNQPQHF. CDR3 coding DNA: TGTGCCAGCAGCCAACAGGGGAATCAGCCCCAGCATTTT.